The 5 T cell receptor beta chains below come from one sample, sequenced in a study of cytomegalovirus exposure and HLA in healthy donors. Clones were read by immunoSEQ multiplex PCR, and TCRdb kept only the in-frame ones, dropping some. The sample carries about 83,000 clones, roughly 95% recorded once. Sequencing was done on a sample of PBMCs. The receptors come from a woman aged 18 to 35 in good health and CMV-seronegative.

The V gene is TRBV11-2, the J gene TRBJ2-3; D possibly corresponds to TRBD2 (5 bases). The V gene's germline CDR1 is SGHAT and CDR2 FQNNGV. This CDR3 comprises 15 residues. V was clipped by 3 bases and J by 10 bases, with 20 bases between them. CDR3 protein: CASSFHGLLTVAQYF. The CDR3, as DNA: TGTGCCAGCAGCTTTCACGGACTCCTGACCGTGGCGCAGTATTTT.

The sample holds one count of this clone. The rearrangement joins TRBV18 to TRBJ1-2; TRBD1 is a possible D gene (6 bases). V was pared by 1 base and J by 6 bases, with 18 bases between. Germline CDR1 and CDR2: KGHSH and LQKENI. This CDR3 region has 16 residues. CDR3 residues: CASSPLAAGAEDGYTF. The CDR3 coding sequence is TGTGCCAGCTCACCACTTGCGGCGGGGGCAGAGGATGGCTACACCTTC.

The V gene is TRBV18, the J gene TRBJ2-7; no clear D gene. This CDR3 has 14 amino acids. Trimming removed 2 bases from V and 0 bases from J, with 8 bases in between. CDR1 is KGHSH and CDR2 is LQKENI in the germline V gene. The CDR3 is CASSPLRSSYEQYF. The CDR3 nucleotides are TGTGCCAGCTCACCATTAAGGAGCTCCTACGAGCAGTACTTC. The variable domain in full, with the rest retrieved from reference TRBV18 and TRBJ2-7, is NAGVMQNPRHLVRRRGQEARLRCSPMKGHSHVYWYRQLPEEGLKFMVYLQKENIIDESGMPKERFSAEFPKEGPSILRIQQVVRGDSAAYFCASSPLRSSYEQYFGPGTRLTVT.

The rearrangement uses TRBV18 and TRBJ2-1; 13 nucleotides match TRBD2. Germline V gene lookup returns CDR1 KGHSH and CDR2 LQKENI. Trimming took 2 bases from V and 6 from J; bases not matched to a gene: 10. CDR3 length: 18 amino acids. The CDR3 DNA is TGTGCCAGCTCACCAAAAGGACTAGCGGGAGTTGCGACCAATGAGCAGTTCTTC. It translates to CASSPKGLAGVATNEQFF.

This sequence joins TRBV6-4 and TRBJ2-3; tentative D call: TRBD2 (5 bases). This CDR3 region has 14 residues. Germline V lookup: CDR1 MRHNA, CDR2 SNTAGT. Trimming pared 6 bases from V and 0 bases from J, leaving 10 bases between. The CDR3 region has the DNA TGTGCCAGCAGCTCCGGGATCAGCACAGATACGCAGTATTTT. As protein: CASSSGISTDTQYF.